This T cell receptor beta chain was obtained from a study of CD8+ T cells in alopecia areata. Study context: Tofacitinib was given for 6 to 18 months, then stopped for 6 months.

The CDR3 has 13 amino acids. CDR1 MNHEY and CDR2 SMNVEV come from the germline V gene (reference sequence). The ends were cut back, 5 bases at V and 11 bases at J, with 18 bases in the middle. As to treatment: oral pan-JAK inhibitor, 5-10 mg twice daily. Peripheral blood and lesional scalp punch biopsies came from alopecia areata patients. Extracted RNA was reverse transcribed into cDNA, the sequencing template. Some clones are missing from TCRdb's copy, which holds only in-frame ones; the method was immunoSEQ multiplex PCR. The sample yields approximately 120,000 clones, approximately 60% seen once. Study-wide findings and caveats: Tofacitinib produced a significant decrease in scalp clonality and in expanded CD8+ clones among the top 100. Affected scalp, especially in alopecia totalis/universalis, had a higher clonality than normal scalp did.

In regard to this clone: No antigen is known for it.

The sequencing used CD4+ T cells sorted from blood, collected at week 4, from a patient treated with tofacitinib. The chain couples TRBV27 to TRBJ1-1; no reliable D call. This TCR derives from a human donor with alopecia areata. The CDR3 DNA follows: TGTGCCAGCAGTGATCTAATCGGAATGGGGGCTTTCTTT. Amino acids: CASSDLIGMGAFF.